Here is one T cell receptor (beta chain) with its context. The CDR3 is 15 amino acids. Germline assignment: CDR1 MGHRA and CDR2 YSYEKL. Trimming cost V 0 bases and J 6 bases, with 11 bases left between them. The sample comes from a study of cytomegalovirus exposure and HLA in healthy donors. Generated by immunoSEQ multiplex PCR, the TCRdb table keeps only in-frame clones and is missing some. The sample lists around 110,000 clones; about 87% were seen once. This TCR came from a young woman in good health and CMV-seropositive. This chain connects TRBV4-1 to TRBJ1-4, with TRBD1 as a possible D gene (5 bases). The sequencing sample was made of PBMCs. This CDR3 reads CASSQDSGEDEKLFF. Written as DNA, the CDR3 is TGCGCCAGCAGCCAAGATTCGGGGGAGGATGAAAAACTGTTTTTT.